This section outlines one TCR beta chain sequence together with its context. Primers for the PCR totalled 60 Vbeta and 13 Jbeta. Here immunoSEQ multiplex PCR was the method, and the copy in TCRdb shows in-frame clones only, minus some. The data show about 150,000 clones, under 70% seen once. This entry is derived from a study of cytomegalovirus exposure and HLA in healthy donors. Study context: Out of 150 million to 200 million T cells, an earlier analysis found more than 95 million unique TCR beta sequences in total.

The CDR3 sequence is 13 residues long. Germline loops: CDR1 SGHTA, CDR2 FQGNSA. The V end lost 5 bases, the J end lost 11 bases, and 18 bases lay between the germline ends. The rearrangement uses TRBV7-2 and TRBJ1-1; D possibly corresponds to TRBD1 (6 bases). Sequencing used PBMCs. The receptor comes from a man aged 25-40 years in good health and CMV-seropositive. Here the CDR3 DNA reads TGTGCCAGCAGCCTAGGGGGGGATCGTCGGGCTTTCTTT. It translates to CASSLGGDRRAFF.